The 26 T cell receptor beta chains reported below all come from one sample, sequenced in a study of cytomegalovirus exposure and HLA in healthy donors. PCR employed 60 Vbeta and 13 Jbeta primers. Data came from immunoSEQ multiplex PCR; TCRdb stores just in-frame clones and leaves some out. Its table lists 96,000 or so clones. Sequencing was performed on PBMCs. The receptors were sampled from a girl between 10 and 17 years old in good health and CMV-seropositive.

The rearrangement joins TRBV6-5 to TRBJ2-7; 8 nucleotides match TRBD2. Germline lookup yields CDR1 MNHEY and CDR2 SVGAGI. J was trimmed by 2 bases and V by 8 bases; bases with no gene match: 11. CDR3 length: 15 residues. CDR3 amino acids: CASGSSGGAAYEQYF. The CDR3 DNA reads TGTGCCAGCGGTTCGAGCGGGGGAGCAGCCTACGAGCAGTACTTC.

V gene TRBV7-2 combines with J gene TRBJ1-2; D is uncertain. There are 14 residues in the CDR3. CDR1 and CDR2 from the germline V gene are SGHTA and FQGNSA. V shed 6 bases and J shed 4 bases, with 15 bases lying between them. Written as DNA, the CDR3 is TGTGCCAGCAGTGTAGGAGGGCCCTCCTATGGCTACACCTTC. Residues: CASSVGGPSYGYTF.

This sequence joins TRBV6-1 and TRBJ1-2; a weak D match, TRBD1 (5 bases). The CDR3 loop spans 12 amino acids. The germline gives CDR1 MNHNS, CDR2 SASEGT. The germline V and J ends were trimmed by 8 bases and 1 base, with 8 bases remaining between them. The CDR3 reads CASRQGNYGYTF. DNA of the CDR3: TGTGCCAGCCGGCAGGGTAACTATGGCTACACCTTC.

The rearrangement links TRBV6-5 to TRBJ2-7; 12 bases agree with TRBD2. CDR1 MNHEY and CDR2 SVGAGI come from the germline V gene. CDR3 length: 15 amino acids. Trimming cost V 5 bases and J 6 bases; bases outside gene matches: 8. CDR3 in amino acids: CASSPLAGGFIEQYF. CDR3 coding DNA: TGTGCCAGCAGTCCACTAGCGGGGGGTTTTATCGAGCAGTACTTC.

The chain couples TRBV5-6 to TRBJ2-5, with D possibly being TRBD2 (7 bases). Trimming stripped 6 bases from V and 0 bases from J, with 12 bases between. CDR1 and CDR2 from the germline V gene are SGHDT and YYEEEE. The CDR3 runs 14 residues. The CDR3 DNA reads TGTGCCAGCACAGTGGGGGGGCACCAAGAGACCCAGTACTTC. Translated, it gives CASTVGGHQETQYF.

CDR3 in amino acids: CASSQDRENTIYF. The CDR3 DNA reads as TGCGCCAGCAGCCAAGACCGGGAAAACACCATATATTTT. V and J are TRBV4-3 and TRBJ1-3; D gene ambiguous. This CDR3 spans 13 amino acids. Germline CDR1 LGHNA, CDR2 YSLEER. V dropped 0 bases and J dropped 6 bases, with 6 bases sitting between them.

The CDR3 region has the DNA TGTGCCAGCAGCCACAATTCCGGGATTACCCAAGAGACCCAGTACTTC. Its translation: CASSHNSGITQETQYF. The chain employs TRBV7-9 and TRBJ2-5; D possibly corresponds to TRBD2 (5 bases). V was trimmed by 5 bases and J by 1 base, leaving 17 bases between them. This CDR3 has 16 residues. Germline CDR1 SEHNR, CDR2 FQNEAQ (reference sequence).

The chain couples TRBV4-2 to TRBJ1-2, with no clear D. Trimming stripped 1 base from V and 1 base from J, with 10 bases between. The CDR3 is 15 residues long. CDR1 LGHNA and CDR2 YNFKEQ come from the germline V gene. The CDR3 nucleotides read TGTGCCAGCAGCCAAGGGTCCCGGGATAACTATGGCTACACCTTC. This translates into CASSQGSRDNYGYTF.

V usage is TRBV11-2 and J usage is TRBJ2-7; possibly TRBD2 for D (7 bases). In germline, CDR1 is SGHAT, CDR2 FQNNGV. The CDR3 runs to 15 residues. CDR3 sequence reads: CASSLEGGVSYEQYV. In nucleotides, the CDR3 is TGTGCCAGCAGCCTAGAGGGGGGGGTATCCTACGAGCAGTACGTC.

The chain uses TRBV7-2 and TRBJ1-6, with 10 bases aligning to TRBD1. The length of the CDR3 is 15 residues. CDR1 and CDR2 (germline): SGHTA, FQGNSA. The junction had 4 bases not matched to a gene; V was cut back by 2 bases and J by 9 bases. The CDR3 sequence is CASSLSGQGVSPLHF. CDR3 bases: TGTGCCAGCAGCTTATCAGGACAGGGGGTTTCACCCCTCCACTTT.

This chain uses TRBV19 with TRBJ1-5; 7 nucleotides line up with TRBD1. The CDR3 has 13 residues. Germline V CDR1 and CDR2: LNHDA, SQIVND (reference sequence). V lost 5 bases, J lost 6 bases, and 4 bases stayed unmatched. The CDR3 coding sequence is TGTGCCAGTAGTGATGACAGGGCTCAGCCCCAGCATTTT. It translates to CASSDDRAQPQHF.

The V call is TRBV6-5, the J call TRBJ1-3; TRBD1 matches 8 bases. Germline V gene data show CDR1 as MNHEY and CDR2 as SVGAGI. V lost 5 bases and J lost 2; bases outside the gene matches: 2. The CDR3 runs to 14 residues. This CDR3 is CASSPQGAGNTIYF. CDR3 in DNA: TGTGCCAGCAGTCCACAGGGGGCTGGAAACACCATATATTTT.

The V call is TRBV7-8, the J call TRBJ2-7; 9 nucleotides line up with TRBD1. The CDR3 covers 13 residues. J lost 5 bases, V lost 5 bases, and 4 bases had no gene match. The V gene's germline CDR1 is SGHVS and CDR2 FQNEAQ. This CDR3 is CASSPGQGNEQYV. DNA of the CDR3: TGTGCCAGCAGCCCGGGACAGGGTAACGAGCAGTACGTC.

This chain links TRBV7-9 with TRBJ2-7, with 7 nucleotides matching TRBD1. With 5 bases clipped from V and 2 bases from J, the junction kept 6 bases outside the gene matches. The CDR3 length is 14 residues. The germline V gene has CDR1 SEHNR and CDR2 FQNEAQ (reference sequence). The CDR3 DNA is TGTGCCAGCAGCACACGGGACAGAGCCTACGAGCAGTACGTC. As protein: CASSTRDRAYEQYV.

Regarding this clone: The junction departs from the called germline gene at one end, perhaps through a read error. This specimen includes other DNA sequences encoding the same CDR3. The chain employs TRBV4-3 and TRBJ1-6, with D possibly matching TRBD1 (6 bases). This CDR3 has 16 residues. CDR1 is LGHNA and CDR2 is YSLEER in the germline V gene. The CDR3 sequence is CASSQDGGAGGSPLHF. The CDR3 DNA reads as TGCGCCAGCAGCCAAGATGGGGGGGCGGGGGGTTCACCCCTACACTTT.

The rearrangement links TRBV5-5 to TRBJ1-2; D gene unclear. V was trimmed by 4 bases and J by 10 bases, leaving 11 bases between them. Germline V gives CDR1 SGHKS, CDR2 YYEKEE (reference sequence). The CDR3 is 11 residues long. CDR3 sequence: CASSQNRVYTF. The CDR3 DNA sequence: TGTGCCAGCAGCCAAAACCGGGTCTACACCTTC.

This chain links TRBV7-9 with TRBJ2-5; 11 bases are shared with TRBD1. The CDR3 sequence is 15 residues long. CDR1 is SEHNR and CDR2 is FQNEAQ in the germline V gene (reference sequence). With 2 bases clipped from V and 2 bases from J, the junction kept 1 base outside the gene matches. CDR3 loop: CASSLWDRGQETQYF. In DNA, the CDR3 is TGTGCCAGCAGCTTATGGGACAGGGGGCAAGAGACCCAGTACTTC.

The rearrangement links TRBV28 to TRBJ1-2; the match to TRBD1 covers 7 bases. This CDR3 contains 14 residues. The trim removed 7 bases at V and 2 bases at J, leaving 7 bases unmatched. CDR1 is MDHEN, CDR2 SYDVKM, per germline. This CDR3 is CASTSRDSNYGYTF. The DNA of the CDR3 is TGTGCCAGCACCAGCCGGGACAGCAACTATGGCTACACCTTC.

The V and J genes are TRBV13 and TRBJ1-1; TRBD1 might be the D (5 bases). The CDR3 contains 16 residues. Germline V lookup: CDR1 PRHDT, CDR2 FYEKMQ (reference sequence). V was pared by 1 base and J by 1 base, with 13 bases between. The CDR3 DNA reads TGTGCCAGCAGCTTAGAACTATCGGGGGGGAACACTGAAGCTTTCTTT. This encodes CASSLELSGGNTEAFF.

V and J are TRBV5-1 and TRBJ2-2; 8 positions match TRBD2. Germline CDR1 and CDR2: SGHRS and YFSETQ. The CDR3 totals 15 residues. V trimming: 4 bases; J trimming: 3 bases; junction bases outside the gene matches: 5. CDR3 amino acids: CASSLTSGYTGELFF. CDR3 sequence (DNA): TGCGCCAGCAGCCTAACTAGCGGATACACCGGGGAGCTGTTTTTT. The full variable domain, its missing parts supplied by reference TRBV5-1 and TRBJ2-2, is KAGVTQTPRYLIKTRGQQVTLSCSPISGHRSVSWYQQTPGQGLQFLFEYFSETQRNKGNFPGRFSGRQFSNSRSEMNVSTLELGDSALYLCASSLTSGYTGELFFGEGSRLTVL.

CDR3 coding DNA: TGTGCCAGCAGTGTCATCCCTGGAAACACCATATATTTT. Translating gives CASSVIPGNTIYF. The V gene is TRBV28, the J gene TRBJ1-3; D unclear. CDR1 is MDHEN, CDR2 SYDVKM, per germline. The CDR3 length is 13 residues. Trimming removed 5 bases at V and 2 bases at J, with 7 bases between. Variable domain in full (rest from reference TRBV28 and TRBJ1-3): DVKVTQSSRYLVKRTGEKVFLECVQDMDHENMFWYRQDPGLGLRLIYFSYDVKMKEKGDIPEGYSVSREKKERFSLILESASTNQTSMYLCASSVIPGNTIYFGEGSWLTVV.

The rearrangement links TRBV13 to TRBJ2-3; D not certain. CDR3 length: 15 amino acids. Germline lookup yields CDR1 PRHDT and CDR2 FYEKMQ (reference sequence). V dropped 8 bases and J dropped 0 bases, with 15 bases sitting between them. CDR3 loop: CASEFLTTSTDTQYF. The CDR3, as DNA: TGTGCCAGCGAATTTCTTACTACTAGCACAGATACGCAGTATTTT.

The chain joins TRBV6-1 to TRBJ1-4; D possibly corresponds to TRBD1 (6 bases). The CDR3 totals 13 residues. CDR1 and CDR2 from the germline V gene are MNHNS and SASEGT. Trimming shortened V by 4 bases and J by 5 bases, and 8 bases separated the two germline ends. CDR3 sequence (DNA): TGTGCCAGCAGTGTAGACAGGAATGAAAAACTGTTTTTT. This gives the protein CASSVDRNEKLFF.

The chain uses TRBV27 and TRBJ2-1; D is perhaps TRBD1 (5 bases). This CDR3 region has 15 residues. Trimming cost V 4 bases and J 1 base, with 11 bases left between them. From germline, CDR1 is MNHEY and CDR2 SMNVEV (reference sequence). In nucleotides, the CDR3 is TGTGCCAGCAGTTCAAAGGGGTTTTCCTACAATGAGCAGTTCTTC. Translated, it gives CASSSKGFSYNEQFF.

The CDR3 region is CASSLAAGSYNEQFF. The CDR3 DNA is TGTGCCAGCAGCTTAGCGGCGGGATCCTACAATGAGCAGTTCTTC. The chain is built from TRBV7-2 and TRBJ2-1; D is perhaps TRBD2 (6 bases). The V end lost 0 bases, the J end lost 1 base, and 7 bases lay between the germline ends. CDR3 size: 15 residues. Per germline, CDR1 SGHTA and CDR2 FQGNSA.

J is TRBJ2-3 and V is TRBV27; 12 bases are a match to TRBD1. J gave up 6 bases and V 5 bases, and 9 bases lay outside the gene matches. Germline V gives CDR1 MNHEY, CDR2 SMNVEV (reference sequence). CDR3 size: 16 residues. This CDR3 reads CASSPGTGGIVDTQYF. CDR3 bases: TGTGCCAGCAGTCCAGGGACAGGGGGCATCGTGGATACGCAGTATTTT.